This T cell receptor beta chain was recovered during a study of graft-versus-host responses after intestinal transplantation. Study details: Anti-thymocyte globulin was used for induction in all recipients, who then took tacrolimus and steroids for around 3 years. Study results and caveats: The recipient marrow held GvH clones, and some of them showed up first in ileum or blood.

Clones were read by immunoSEQ multiplex PCR, and TCRdb kept only the in-frame ones, dropping some. The sample consists of under 100,000 clones, approximately 94% of them appearing once. Concerning this clone: Antigen specificity is unknown.

Per the germline V gene, CDR1 is MGHRA and CDR2 is YSYEKL. V was pared by 1 base and J by 0 bases, with 16 bases between. This CDR3 spans 18 amino acids. The source material was unstimulated CD4+ T cells sorted from spleen or lymph node cells, sampled before transplant. This sequence originates from a human donor who was the organ donor for an intestinal transplant. The chain has TRBV4-1 and TRBJ1-3, with D uncertain. Here the CDR3 DNA reads TGCGCCAGCAGCCAAGGTTCCAGCGCACAATACTCTGGAAACACCATATATTTT. Amino acids: CASSQGSSAQYSGNTIYF.